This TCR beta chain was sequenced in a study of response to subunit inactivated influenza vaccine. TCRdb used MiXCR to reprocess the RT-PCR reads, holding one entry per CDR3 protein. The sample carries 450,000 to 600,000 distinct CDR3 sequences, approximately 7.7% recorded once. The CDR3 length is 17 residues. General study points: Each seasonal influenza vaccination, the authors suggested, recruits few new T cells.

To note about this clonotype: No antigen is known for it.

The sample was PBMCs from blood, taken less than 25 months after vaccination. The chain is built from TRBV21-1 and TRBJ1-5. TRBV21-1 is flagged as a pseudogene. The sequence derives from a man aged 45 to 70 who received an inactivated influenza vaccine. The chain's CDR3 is CASSKSLARYNNQPQHF. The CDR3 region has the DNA TGTGCCAGCAGCAAATCTTTGGCGAGGTATAACAATCAGCCCCAGCATTTT.